This T cell receptor (beta chain) was sequenced in a study of blood T cells in healthy people across ages. Overall study findings and caveats: The study found more naive CD4+ cells and higher diversity in long-lived than aged donors. Age showed a roughly linear inverse relationship with TCR beta diversity per million T cells.

This clonotype was seen only a few times. Antigen: not known. A second about 6 to 12 cycle PCR used barcoded and J-beta primers. The authors tagged each cDNA molecule using a template-switch adaptor with 12 random nucleotides. Samples each returned at least 3 million CDR3-containing paired-end reads. One entry per CDR3 protein, called by TCRdb with MiXCR from the 5' RACE reads. The sample yields more than 650,000 distinct CDR3 sequences, roughly 20% seen once. In germline, CDR1 is ENHRY, CDR2 SYGVKD. The CDR3 spans 12 residues. V lost 8 bases and J 7 bases, leaving 12 bases between the germline ends. Sequencing input: blood. This clonotype was obtained from a man aged 65 to 79 in good health. This sequence joins TRBV10-3 and TRBJ2-1; D may correspond to TRBD1 or TRBD2 (7 bases each). CDR3 in amino acids: CAIQGGTNEQFF. The CDR3 DNA reads TGTGCCATCCAGGGGGGGACTAATGAGCAGTTCTTC.